The T cell receptor (beta chain) described here comes from a study of T-cell reconstitution after alpha-beta-depleted transplantation in children (dated by TCRdb to the mid-2010s). Notes on the research overall: Using TCR repertoire profiling, the study quantitatively followed how T-cell immune reconstitution unfolded in children after TCRalphabeta/CD19-depleted allogeneic hematopoietic cell transplantation.

Sequences MGHRA (CDR1) and YSYEKL (CDR2) are obtained from the germline V gene. The CDR3, from cysteine to phenylalanine, totals 17 residues. CDR3 DNA is the only sequence kept; it has 51 bases, read in frame from the first base. Trimmed from V: 1 base; trimmed from J: 5 bases; junction bases lacking a gene match: 13. In the case of this clonotype: The antigen it binds to is not known. No quality values exist for individual bases; no much larger clone is one base distant.

Receptors were amplified or captured by PCR. Sequencing used an Illumina HiSeq 2500. TCR library preparation used molecular barcoding, with unique molecular identifiers applied to normalize quantification of the TCRbeta repertoire. The public reads were quality trimmed at Q25 with fastp and then assembled into clones with MiXCR by TCRdb, keeping productive beta chains. For every CDR3 protein sequence, its rows merge into one entry that carries the most common genes and DNA. A total of a few hundred thousand distinct CDR3 sequences appear in this sample, around 8.9% of them only once. Of the sample, about 5.4% falls within the top ten clones.

This sequence originates from a human donor who donated a stem cell graft to a child with SCID. The source was PBMCs from the stem cell graft donor, collected from the stem cell graft. Recombination linked TRBV4-1 to TRBJ2-5, with 7 central nucleotides matching TRBD2. Here is the DNA: TGCGCCAGCAGCCAAGGCCGGGACTACAGTCTTGTTGAGACCCAGTACTTC. Its amino acids are CASSQGRDYSLVETQYF.